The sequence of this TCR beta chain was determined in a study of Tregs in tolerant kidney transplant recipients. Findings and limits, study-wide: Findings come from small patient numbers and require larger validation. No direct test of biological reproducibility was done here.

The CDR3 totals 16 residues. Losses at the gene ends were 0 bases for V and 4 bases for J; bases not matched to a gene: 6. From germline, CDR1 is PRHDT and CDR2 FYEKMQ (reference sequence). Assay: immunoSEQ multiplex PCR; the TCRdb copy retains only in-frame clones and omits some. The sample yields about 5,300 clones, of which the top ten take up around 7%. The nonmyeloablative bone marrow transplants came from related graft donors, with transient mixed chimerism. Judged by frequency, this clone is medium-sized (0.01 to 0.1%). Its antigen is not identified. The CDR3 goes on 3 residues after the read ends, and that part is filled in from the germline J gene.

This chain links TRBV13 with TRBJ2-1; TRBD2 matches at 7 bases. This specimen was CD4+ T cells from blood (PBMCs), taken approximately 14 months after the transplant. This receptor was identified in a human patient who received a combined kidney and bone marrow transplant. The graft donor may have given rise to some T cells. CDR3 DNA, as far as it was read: TGTGCCAGCAGCTTAGGGGAATGGGGGGGATACAATGAG. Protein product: CASSLGEWGGYNE. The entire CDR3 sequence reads CASSLGEWGGYNEQFF.